This TCR beta chain stems from a study of blood T cell repertoires in COVID-19. Background on the study: Samples representing acute and convalescent COVID-19 were sourced from the United States, Italy and Spain. In each case, the material was cDNA or gDNA derived from T cells, B-cell-depleted T cells, or PBMCs.

Generated by immunoSEQ multiplex PCR, the TCRdb table keeps only in-frame clones and is missing some. The profile covers over 85,000 clones, with about 88% appearing a single time and about 7.7% taken by the ten largest. The germline CDR1 and CDR2 sequences are LNHDA and SQIVND (reference sequence). The CDR3 length is 13 residues. Germline trimming cut 3 bases from V and 4 bases from J; bases unmatched to any gene: 2. The receptor comes from a man aged 55 to 70 with acute or convalescent COVID-19. The chain employs TRBV19 and TRBJ1-2; TRBD1 aligns across 7 bases. Sequenced material: peripheral blood. CDR3 sequence (DNA): TGTGCCAGTAGTATGACAGGGACCTATGGCTACACCTTC. Protein: CASSMTGTYGYTF. Full variable domain (remainder filled in from reference TRBV19 and TRBJ1-2): DGGITQSPKYLFRKEGQNVTLSCEQNLNHDAMYWYRQDPGQGLRLIYYSQIVNDFQKGDIAEGYSVSREKKESFPLTVTSAQKNPTAFYLCASSMTGTYGYTFGSGTRLTVV.